This T cell receptor (beta chain) derives from a study of regulatory T cells in long-lasting Graves disease. Library construction for TCR beta used iRepertoire HTBI primers and Arm-PCR of CDR3 regions. TCRdb re-called the multiplex PCR reads through MiXCR, storing one row per CDR3 protein. Of a few hundred thousand distinct CDR3 sequences in the sample, 20% to 30% were seen once. The time point is: persistent/refractory GD, antithyroid drugs over 5 years with positive TRAb. Making the TCR library involved RNA that had been extracted from PBMCs. Study-wide findings and caveats: Persistent disease preferred TRBV28, TRBJ1-2 and TRBJ2-5. In persistent patients, shared public clonotypes (around 2,500) outnumbered those in new patients (approximately 940).

CDR1 and CDR2 (germline): LGHNA, YNFKEQ. V was clipped by 2 bases and J by 5 bases; unmatched bases: 11. The CDR3 extends over 17 amino acids. With regard to this clonotype: The antigen is not known.

V is TRBV4-2 and J is TRBJ1-2; 10 nucleotides align to TRBD1. This sequence originates from a female donor with Graves disease. Specimen: peripheral blood mononuclear cells (PBMCs), collected when the disease was refractory, from a patient treated with antithyroid drugs. The CDR3: CASSQNRDRGLGYGYTF. In DNA form, the CDR3 reads TGTGCCAGCAGCCAAAACCGGGACAGGGGACTTGGGTATGGCTACACCTTC.